Given below is one TCR beta chain in context. The germline gives CDR1 WSHSY, CDR2 SAAADI. Trimming removed 4 bases from V and 4 bases from J; junction bases left unmatched: 6. The CDR3 length is 17 residues. This specimen comes from a study of blood T cell repertoires in COVID-19. Study information: PBMCs, B-cell-depleted T cells, or T cells provided the cDNA or gDNA that made up the material.

Sequencing used immunoSEQ multiplex PCR; TCRdb keeps in-frame clones, though not all of them. The table shows roughly 390,000 clones, with 85% occurring only once. This chain uses TRBV10-2 with TRBJ2-2; TRBD2 matches 13 bases. Sequenced: peripheral blood. The sequence was collected from a woman aged 18-29 years with acute or convalescent COVID-19. The CDR3 DNA follows: TGCGCCAGCAGTGGACTAGCGGGAGGCCCGGTCACCGGGGAGCTGTTTTTT. This codes for CASSGLAGGPVTGELFF.